The rows below give T cell receptor beta chains drawn from one sample of a study of blood T cells in healthy people across ages. A single record per CDR3 protein comes from TCRdb applying MiXCR to the 5' RACE reads. The data contain around 700,000 distinct CDR3 sequences, just under 25% of them singletons. The same data also contributed to another study, on T cells of mothers and their children.

The sequencing sample was made of blood. The source is a boy aged 10-17 years in good health. Each CDR3 is given with its conserved first and last residue. Each record gives: V gene, clone size, J gene, D gene, CDR3 protein, CDR3 DNA. The D gene is left open where the match is weak. Not all rows give a size; the values are once, few, many and, for expanded clones, a class.

v_gene: TRBV12-3/TRBV12-4
abundance: -
j_gene: TRBJ1-2
d_gene: TRBD1
CDR3aa: CASSLWTGQGYTF
CDR3nt: TGTGCCAGCAGTTTATGGACAGGGCAGGGCTACACCTTC

v_gene: TRBV29-1
abundance: few
j_gene: TRBJ2-1
d_gene: TRBD2
CDR3aa: CSVVSLAGENEQFF
CDR3nt: TGCAGCGTTGTATCACTAGCGGGGGAGAATGAGCAGTTCTTC

v_gene: TRBV29-1
abundance: few
j_gene: TRBJ2-1
d_gene: TRBD2
CDR3aa: CSVERTSVDYNEQFF
CDR3nt: TGCAGCGTGGAAAGGACTAGCGTCGACTACAATGAGCAGTTCTTC

v_gene: TRBV7-2
abundance: -
j_gene: TRBJ2-1
d_gene: -
CDR3aa: CASSKIWDEQFF
CDR3nt: TGTGCCAGCAGCAAGATATGGGATGAGCAGTTCTTC

v_gene: TRBV20-1
abundance: few
j_gene: TRBJ1-2
d_gene: -
CDR3aa: CSADAVDYGYTF
CDR3nt: TGCAGTGCGGACGCCGTCGACTATGGCTACACCTTC

v_gene: TRBV6-2/TRBV6-3
abundance: -
j_gene: TRBJ2-7
d_gene: -
CDR3aa: CASSYPPDSLTYEQYF
CDR3nt: TGTGCCAGCAGTTATCCACCGGACAGCCTTACCTACGAGCAGTACTTC

v_gene: TRBV28
abundance: once
j_gene: TRBJ2-3
d_gene: TRBD2
CDR3aa: CASSSPWGGDTQYF
CDR3nt: TGTGCCAGCAGTTCCCCGTGGGGAGGGGATACGCAGTATTTT

v_gene: TRBV14
abundance: -
j_gene: TRBJ1-1
d_gene: -
CDR3aa: CASSPSRGAKVTAFF
CDR3nt: TGTGCCAGCAGCCCCTCAAGGGGGGCGAAAGTTACGGCTTTCTTT

v_gene: TRBV12-5
abundance: -
j_gene: TRBJ2-5
d_gene: TRBD1
CDR3aa: CASGLVRTGQETQYF
CDR3nt: TGTGCTAGTGGTTTGGTACGGACAGGGCAAGAGACCCAGTACTTC

v_gene: TRBV11-2
abundance: -
j_gene: TRBJ2-5
d_gene: TRBD1
CDR3aa: CASSLDEDRLEETQYF
CDR3nt: TGTGCCAGCAGCTTAGACGAGGACAGGCTAGAAGAGACCCAGTACTTC

v_gene: TRBV20-1
abundance: -
j_gene: TRBJ2-7
d_gene: TRBD1
CDR3aa: CSAGQGSREQYF
CDR3nt: TGCAGTGCGGGACAGGGGTCAAGAGAGCAGTACTTC

v_gene: TRBV11-3
abundance: -
j_gene: TRBJ2-1
d_gene: -
CDR3aa: CASSRRFSDEQFF
CDR3nt: TGTGCCAGCAGCAGGAGATTCTCCGATGAGCAGTTCTTC

v_gene: TRBV7-3
abundance: -
j_gene: TRBJ2-3
d_gene: -
CDR3aa: CASSLRGRDTDTQYF
CDR3nt: TGTGCCAGCAGCCTTCGGGGGCGAGACACAGATACGCAGTATTTT

v_gene: TRBV12-3/TRBV12-4
abundance: -
j_gene: TRBJ1-1
d_gene: -
CDR3aa: CARTEQVTEAFF
CDR3nt: TGTGCCAGGACGGAACAGGTGACTGAAGCTTTCTTT

v_gene: TRBV28
abundance: once
j_gene: TRBJ1-4
d_gene: TRBD1
CDR3aa: CASSLSQGAKLFF
CDR3nt: TGTGCCAGCAGTTTGTCCCAGGGGGCAAAACTGTTTTTT

v_gene: TRBV29-1
abundance: many
j_gene: TRBJ2-1
d_gene: -
CDR3aa: CSVEYNEQFF
CDR3nt: TGCAGCGTTGAGTACAATGAGCAGTTCTTC

v_gene: TRBV28
abundance: -
j_gene: TRBJ2-1
d_gene: TRBD2
CDR3aa: CASIGLGSYNEQFF
CDR3nt: TGTGCCAGCATTGGACTAGGCTCCTACAATGAGCAGTTCTTC

v_gene: TRBV9
abundance: -
j_gene: TRBJ2-1
d_gene: -
CDR3aa: CASSVAGYDSYNEQFF
CDR3nt: TGTGCCAGCAGCGTAGCTGGGTATGATTCCTACAATGAGCAGTTCTTC

v_gene: TRBV12-3/TRBV12-4
abundance: -
j_gene: TRBJ2-1
d_gene: -
CDR3aa: CASSLSRGDEQFF
CDR3nt: TGTGCCAGCAGTTTATCCAGGGGAGATGAGCAGTTCTTC

v_gene: TRBV15
abundance: few
j_gene: TRBJ1-2
d_gene: -
CDR3aa: CATSRDQQYGYTF
CDR3nt: TGTGCCACCAGCAGAGATCAGCAGTATGGCTACACCTTC

v_gene: TRBV25-1
abundance: few
j_gene: TRBJ2-5
d_gene: -
CDR3aa: CASSEGGREETQYF
CDR3nt: TGTGCCAGCAGTGAAGGTGGCAGGGAAGAGACCCAGTACTTC

v_gene: TRBV29-1
abundance: -
j_gene: TRBJ1-2
d_gene: -
CDR3aa: CSVYRVDYGYTF
CDR3nt: TGCAGCGTATACAGGGTAGACTATGGCTACACCTTC

v_gene: TRBV6-5
abundance: -
j_gene: TRBJ2-1
d_gene: -
CDR3aa: CASSPVQGVVNEQFF
CDR3nt: TGTGCCAGCAGTCCAGTACAGGGAGTCGTCAATGAGCAGTTCTTC